These 19 T cell receptor beta chains share one sample of origin, sequenced in a study of CD8 T cells in Susac syndrome. Reverse transcription of roughly 0.5 to 1 ug RNA used random hexamers. TCRdb recomputed calls from the immunoSEQ multiplex PCR reads with MiXCR, one row per CDR3 protein. Of around 200,000 distinct CDR3 sequences listed, about 94% are singletons. Source material: CD8+ T cells from PBMCs. The receptors here all came from a human donor with multiple sclerosis.

The chain links TRBV30 to TRBJ1-5; maybe TRBD1 (5 bases). Germline lookup yields CDR1 GTSNPN and CDR2 SVGIG (reference sequence). V shed 4 bases and J shed 1 base, with 14 bases lying between them. The CDR3 extends over 15 amino acids. CDR3 in amino acids: CAWTPGHGSNQPQHF. Here the CDR3 DNA reads TGTGCCTGGACCCCAGGACATGGGAGCAATCAGCCCCAGCATTTT.

The chain has TRBV10-3 and TRBJ2-3; 9 positions match TRBD2. J was trimmed by 0 bases and V by 2 bases; bases with no gene match: 3. The V gene's germline CDR1 is ENHRY and CDR2 SYGVKD. This CDR3 is 16 amino acids long. The CDR3, as DNA: TGTGCCATCAGTGAGGGAGCGGGAGGAAGCACAGATACGCAGTATTTT. Its translation: CAISEGAGGSTDTQYF.

V usage is TRBV30 and J usage is TRBJ1-1; D remains ambiguous. V was cut by 5 bases and J by 5 bases, with 9 bases left in between. The CDR3 is 11 amino acids. The germline V gene encodes CDR1 GTSNPN and CDR2 SVGIG (reference sequence). The CDR3 region is CAWGSGTEAFF. CDR3 DNA: TGTGCCTGGGGATCAGGTACTGAAGCTTTCTTT.

This sequence joins TRBV9 and TRBJ2-3; a weak D match, TRBD2 (5 bases). Trimming pared 4 bases from V and 2 bases from J, leaving 8 bases between. There are 13 residues in the CDR3. The germline V gene has CDR1 SGDLS and CDR2 YYNGEE. The CDR3 loop is CASSSGLTDTQYF. The CDR3 DNA follows: TGTGCCAGCAGCTCCGGACTCACAGATACGCAGTATTTT.

The chain links TRBV7-9 to TRBJ1-1, with no clear D. Trimming left V 1 base short and J 13 bases short, with 16 bases between. There are 13 residues in the CDR3. Germline assignment: CDR1 SEHNR and CDR2 FQNEAQ (reference sequence). CDR3 sequence (DNA): TGTGCCAGCAGCTTAGTCTTGGCGAGTGGGGTTTTCTTT. Its translation is CASSLVLASGVFF. Supplemented by reference TRBV7-9 and TRBJ1-1, the full variable domain reads DTGVSQNPRHKITKRGQNVTFRCDPISEHNRLYWYRQTLGQGPEFLTYFQNEAQLEKSRLLSDRFSAERPKGSFSTLEIQRTEQGDSAMYLCASSLVLASGVFFGQGTRLTVV.

The genes are TRBV6-6 and TRBJ1-2; no definite D call. Per the germline V gene, CDR1 is MNHNY and CDR2 is SVGAGI (reference sequence). V lost 2 bases and J 8 bases, leaving 12 bases between the germline ends. The CDR3 is 13 residues long. CDR3 residues: CASSYSDQRGYTF. CDR3 coding DNA: TGTGCCAGCAGTTACAGTGATCAACGGGGCTACACCTTC.

This clonotype was observed a single time. The chain joins TRBV6-5 to TRBJ1-1; D is unclear. Trimming removed 0 bases at V and 3 bases at J, with 14 bases between. This CDR3 comprises 16 residues. Germline loops: CDR1 MNHEY, CDR2 SVGAGI. The CDR3 here is CASSYSIEPDYTEAFF. The CDR3, as DNA: TGTGCCAGCAGTTACTCAATCGAACCCGATTACACTGAAGCTTTCTTT.

The chain joins TRBV6-6 to TRBJ1-6; possible D gene TRBD1, 6 bases. The CDR3 covers 16 residues. V was cut by 2 bases and J by 7 bases, with 15 bases left in between. Germline V gene data show CDR1 as MNHNY and CDR2 as SVGAGI (reference sequence). This CDR3 reads CASSYNPGQGNSPLHF. The CDR3 DNA sequence: TGTGCCAGCAGTTACAACCCGGGGCAGGGGAATTCACCCCTCCACTTT.

The chain joins TRBV5-1 to TRBJ2-3; TRBD1 might be the D (6 bases). V lost 4 bases and J 2 bases, leaving 11 bases between the germline ends. Per the germline V gene, CDR1 is SGHRS and CDR2 is YFSETQ. The CDR3 runs to 14 residues. The CDR3: CASSPGQATDTQYF. The CDR3 DNA reads TGCGCCAGCAGCCCGGGACAAGCCACAGATACGCAGTATTTT.

V gene TRBV10-3 combines with J gene TRBJ2-7, with D unresolved. Germline V lookup: CDR1 ENHRY, CDR2 SYGVKD. The CDR3 length is 13 residues. V dropped 3 bases and J dropped 0 bases, with 6 bases sitting between them. Here the CDR3 DNA reads TGTGCCATCAGTGAAAGGAGCTCCTACGAGCAGTACTTC. Protein sequence: CAISERSSYEQYF.

J is TRBJ2-1 and V is TRBV20-1, with 7 bases matching TRBD2. The CDR3 loop spans 13 amino acids. V dropped 5 bases and J dropped 8; count of bases not matched to a gene: 9. The germline CDR1 and CDR2 sequences are DFQATT and SNEGSKA (reference sequence). The CDR3, as DNA: TGCAGTGCTTCCAGCGGGAAAGGGGATGAGCAGTTCTTC. It codes for CSASSGKGDEQFF.

The chain has TRBV6-1 and TRBJ2-5; perhaps D is TRBD1 or TRBD2 (5 bases each). The V end lost 4 bases, the J end lost 3 bases, and 15 bases lay between the germline ends. The germline CDR1 and CDR2 sequences are MNHNS and SASEGT. The CDR3 length is 15 residues. In nucleotides, the CDR3 is TGTGCCAGCAGTGTGGGGGTCCGGCCGAAAGAGACCCAGTACTTC. Protein: CASSVGVRPKETQYF.

The rearrangement joins TRBV6-2 or TRBV6-3 to TRBJ2-1; D is possibly TRBD1 or TRBD2 (5 bases each). Germline V gives CDR1 MNHEY, CDR2 SVGEGT. Deletions cut 8 bases from V and 7 bases from J, with 15 bases between. This CDR3 is built from 13 residues. CDR3 amino acids: CASGAIRENEQFF. In nucleotides, the CDR3 is TGTGCCAGCGGGGCGATCAGGGAGAATGAGCAGTTCTTC.

The V and J genes are TRBV15 and TRBJ1-2, with D maybe TRBD1 (6 bases). From germline, CDR1 is LNHNV and CDR2 YYDKDF (reference sequence). V gave up 4 bases and J gave up 0 bases, with 18 bases separating them. There are 17 residues in the CDR3. The CDR3 loop is CATSTPVQGHANYGYTF. CDR3 DNA: TGTGCCACCAGCACCCCGGTTCAGGGGCATGCTAACTATGGCTACACCTTC. Using reference TRBV15 and TRBJ1-2 for the parts outside the CDR3, the full variable domain is DAMVIQNPRYQVTQFGKPVTLSCSQTLNHNVMYWYQQKSSQAPKLLFHYYDKDFNNEADTPDNFQSRRPNTSFCFLDIRSPGLGDTAMYLCATSTPVQGHANYGYTFGSGTRLTVV.

This chain connects TRBV3-1 to TRBJ2-7, with D unresolved. CDR1 and CDR2 from the germline V gene are LGHDT and YNNKEL (reference sequence). The CDR3 loop spans 15 amino acids. V was pared by 4 bases and J by 2 bases, with 15 bases between. The CDR3 coding sequence is TGTGCCAGCAGCCCTCGACATGCCTTCGCCTACGAGCAGTACTTC. As protein: CASSPRHAFAYEQYF.

The DNA for the CDR3 is TGTGCCAGCAGCTTCCGGATGAGGTGGCAGGAGACGAACACCGGGGAGCTGTTTTTT. Protein: CASSFRMRWQETNTGELFF. The genes are TRBV7-2 and TRBJ2-2; D is unclear. The ends were cut back, 3 bases at V and 0 bases at J, with 20 bases in the middle. CDR3 length: 19 residues. Germline V lookup: CDR1 SGHTA, CDR2 FQGNSA. Supplemented by reference TRBV7-2 and TRBJ2-2, the full variable domain reads GAGVSQSPSNKVTEKGKDVELRCDPISGHTALYWYRQSLGQGLEFLIYFQGNSAPDKSGLPSDRFSAERTGGSVSTLTIQRTQQEDSAVYLCASSFRMRWQETNTGELFFGEGSRLTVL.

The rearrangement joins TRBV19 to TRBJ2-3; 8 bases match TRBD2. Per germline, CDR1 LNHDA and CDR2 SQIVND (reference sequence). The CDR3 runs to 16 residues. V dropped 9 bases and J dropped 2; count of bases not matched to a gene: 13. In nucleotides, the CDR3 is TGTGCCAGCTCAAAACTAGCGGCCTACTACACAGATACGCAGTATTTT. Protein: CASSKLAAYYTDTQYF. Complete variable domain (other parts from reference TRBV19 and TRBJ2-3): DGGITQSPKYLFRKEGQNVTLSCEQNLNHDAMYWYRQDPGQGLRLIYYSQIVNDFQKGDIAEGYSVSREKKESFPLTVTSAQKNPTAFYLCASSKLAAYYTDTQYFGPGTRLTVL.

The chain employs TRBV5-1 and TRBJ1-1; no clear D gene. Germline loops: CDR1 SGHRS, CDR2 YFSETQ. The CDR3 is 15 amino acids. The V and J ends lost 0 bases and 3 bases respectively, with 12 bases between them. The CDR3 sequence: CASSLEPGWDTEAFF. The CDR3 nucleotides read TGCGCCAGCAGCTTGGAGCCAGGTTGGGACACTGAAGCTTTCTTT.

This clonotype was recorded only once. The chain joins TRBV15 to TRBJ2-5; 7 nucleotides agree with TRBD1. Trimming cost V 1 base and J 0 bases; bases outside gene matches: 8. Germline CDR1 reads LNHNV; CDR2 reads YYDKDF (reference sequence). The length of the CDR3 is 17 residues. CDR3 residues: CATSRVRGQSYQETQYF. The CDR3 region has the DNA TGTGCCACCAGCAGAGTGAGGGGACAGTCGTACCAAGAGACCCAGTACTTC.